A single sample gave rise to the 18 T cell receptor beta chains below, sequenced in a study of PD-1 blockade in mismatch repair-deficient tumors. TCRdb's copy holds only in-frame clones and misses some; the assay was immunoSEQ multiplex PCR. The table lists roughly 84,000 clones, roughly 80% of them singletons. Sequenced material: peripheral blood, taken 12 weeks after starting pembrolizumab. The receptor set was obtained from an adult with mismatch repair-deficient cancer.

The chain is built from TRBV11-3 and TRBJ1-2, with D tentatively TRBD1 (5 bases). The ends were cut back, 5 bases at V and 7 bases at J, with 20 bases in the middle. Per germline, CDR1 SGHNT and CDR2 YENEEA. The CDR3 length is 15 residues. CDR3 sequence: CASSLSGRPLVGYTF. The CDR3 DNA reads as TGTGCCAGCAGCCTATCGGGACGGCCCTTGGTTGGCTACACCTTC.

The chain joins TRBV5-1 to TRBJ1-6, with TRBD1 identical over 9 bases. The CDR3 is 14 residues long. Per germline, CDR1 SGHRS and CDR2 YFSETQ. Trimming removed 3 bases from V and 9 bases from J; junction bases left unmatched: 4. CDR3 nucleotides: TGCGCCAGCAGCTCCACAGGGGGCGTTTCACCCCTCCACTTT. Encoded protein: CASSSTGGVSPLHF.

The chain employs TRBV6-6 and TRBJ1-2; TRBD1 matches 8 bases. Germline CDR1 reads MNHNY; CDR2 reads SVGAGI (reference sequence). After removal of 4 bases from V and 4 bases from J, the junction contained 2 bases not matched to a gene. This CDR3 is built from 13 residues. The CDR3 DNA is TGTGCCAGCAGTTGGGACAGGTCCTATGGCTACACCTTC. Its protein is CASSWDRSYGYTF.

The chain is built from TRBV9 and TRBJ2-1; 7 bases map to TRBD2. J was trimmed by 2 bases and V by 3 bases; bases with no gene match: 2. The germline V gene has CDR1 SGDLS and CDR2 YYNGEE. The CDR3 extends over 14 amino acids. The CDR3 region has the DNA TGTGCCAGCAGCGGAGGACTAGCCTACAATGAGCAGTTCTTC. It translates to CASSGGLAYNEQFF.

The chain joins TRBV6-4 to TRBJ2-1; 10 bases fit TRBD2. The CDR3 sequence is 14 residues long. The germline V gene encodes CDR1 MRHNA and CDR2 SNTAGT. V lost 4 bases, J lost 10 bases, and 7 bases stayed unmatched. This chain's CDR3 is CASSGIAGGREQFF. The CDR3 DNA reads as TGTGCCAGCAGTGGAATAGCGGGAGGACGGGAGCAGTTCTTC.

This clone counts as medium-sized. The same CDR3 arises from other DNA sequences in this sample as well. The chain recombines TRBV19 with TRBJ2-1; the match to TRBD2 covers 7 bases. The CDR3 has 14 amino acids. Trimming cost V 3 bases and J 3 bases; bases outside gene matches: 2. The germline CDR1 and CDR2 sequences are LNHDA and SQIVND (reference sequence). The CDR3 sequence: CASSIGGSYNEQFF. The CDR3 DNA reads TGTGCCAGTAGTATTGGCGGGAGCTACAATGAGCAGTTCTTC.

The sample holds a few counts of this clone. The V and J genes are TRBV18 and TRBJ1-1; TRBD1 agrees at 9 bases. After removal of 4 bases from V and 1 base from J, the junction contained 4 bases not matched to a gene. CDR3 length equals 15 residues. The germline CDR1 and CDR2 sequences are KGHSH and LQKENI. The CDR3 DNA reads as TGTGCCAGCTCACAAAGGACAGGGGCGAACACTGAAGCTTTCTTT. Translation gives CASSQRTGANTEAFF.

CDR3: CASSQVQGTGELFF. DNA of the CDR3: TGTGCCAGCAGCCAAGTGCAGGGAACCGGGGAGCTGTTTTTT. The genes are TRBV4-2 and TRBJ2-2; TRBD1 might be the D (5 bases). Trimming cost V 1 base and J 5 bases, with 8 bases left between them. The CDR3 extends over 14 amino acids. CDR1 and CDR2 (germline): LGHNA, YNFKEQ.

The chain recombines TRBV6-6 with TRBJ1-5; D remains ambiguous. The CDR3 is made up of 12 amino acids. Trimming stripped 2 bases from V and 4 bases from J, with 3 bases between. Per germline, CDR1 MNHNY and CDR2 SVGAGI (reference sequence). DNA of the CDR3: TGTGCCAGCAGTTACGTAAATCAGCCCCAGCATTTT. Protein: CASSYVNQPQHF.

The V call is TRBV14, the J call TRBJ2-2; tentatively, D is TRBD1 (6 bases). Germline lookup yields CDR1 SGHDN and CDR2 FVKESK. V lost 1 base and J 7 bases, leaving 13 bases between the germline ends. The CDR3 spans 15 residues. The CDR3 nucleotides read TGTGCCAGCAGCCAAGTTAACAGGGCTGACGGGGAGCTGTTTTTT. It is translated as CASSQVNRADGELFF.

The chain combines TRBV19 with TRBJ1-5; 10 bases are a match to TRBD1. The CDR3 has 16 amino acids. After removal of 1 base from V and 5 bases from J, the junction contained 5 bases not matched to a gene. Germline values: CDR1 LNHDA, CDR2 SQIVND (reference sequence). This CDR3 reads CASSIGQGAGYQPQHF. The CDR3 DNA follows: TGTGCCAGTAGTATAGGACAGGGGGCAGGCTATCAGCCCCAGCATTTT.

This clone appeared many times. The same CDR3 is also encoded by other DNA sequences in this sample. The chain links TRBV5-1 to TRBJ2-3; no firm D call. The CDR3 is 14 residues long. The germline CDR1 and CDR2 sequences are SGHRS and YFSETQ. Trimming removed 5 bases from V and 0 bases from J, with 10 bases in between. CDR3 sequence (DNA): TGCGCCAGCAGTCTAGGATCTAGCACAGATACGCAGTATTTT. Translation gives CASSLGSSTDTQYF.

The count of this clone is one. The chain employs TRBV7-8 and TRBJ2-1; 11 bases agree with TRBD2. J lost 0 bases, V lost 6 bases, and 4 bases had no gene match. The length of the CDR3 is 16 residues. The germline V gene has CDR1 SGHVS and CDR2 FQNEAQ. CDR3 protein: CASRRLAGFSYNEQFF. CDR3 DNA sequence: TGTGCCAGCAGGCGACTAGCGGGATTCTCCTACAATGAGCAGTTCTTC.

The chain joins TRBV19 to TRBJ2-7; the D is unclear. The V and J ends lost 1 base and 0 bases respectively, with 7 bases between them. CDR1 LNHDA and CDR2 SQIVND come from the germline V gene (reference sequence). CDR3 length: 14 amino acids. CDR3 bases: TGTGCCAGTAGTATAGGGTCCGCCTCCTACGAGCAGTACTTC. Its translation is CASSIGSASYEQYF.

V and J are TRBV6-1 and TRBJ2-4; D is ambiguous. Trimming removed 2 bases from V and 4 bases from J, with 15 bases in between. The CDR3 is 16 residues long. The germline gives CDR1 MNHNS, CDR2 SASEGT. The CDR3 region is CASSERSYTAKNIQYF. CDR3 nucleotide sequence: TGTGCCAGCAGTGAAAGAAGTTACACAGCTAAAAACATTCAGTACTTC.

This chain joins TRBV6-5 and TRBJ2-7; no clear D. V was cut by 8 bases and J by 6 bases, with 20 bases left in between. The CDR3 covers 14 residues. The germline gives CDR1 MNHEY, CDR2 SVGAGI. The CDR3 sequence: CASRPGRTSREQYF. The CDR3 DNA reads as TGTGCCAGCCGGCCCGGGCGGACCTCCCGCGAGCAGTACTTC.

The chain carries TRBV5-7 and TRBJ2-7; tentative D call: TRBD1 (6 bases). TRBV5-7 is an ORF for which the function is uncertain. The CDR3 runs to 15 residues. Trimming took 0 bases from V and 0 from J, leaving 10 bases between them. The CDR3 bases are TGTGCCAGCAGCTTGGGGACAGTGAGCTCCTACGAGCAGTACTTC. This sequence encodes CASSLGTVSSYEQYF.

This clone was picked up one time. The J gene is TRBJ2-1, the V gene TRBV7-2; 10 bases agree with TRBD1. V lost 4 bases to trimming and J lost 8 bases; unmatched junction nucleotides: 8. Per germline, CDR1 SGHTA and CDR2 FQGNSA. The CDR3 contains 15 residues. For the CDR3, the DNA is TGTGCCAGCAGCTCCGCGGGACAGGGGTTTGATGAGCAGTTCTTC. Translating it yields CASSSAGQGFDEQFF.